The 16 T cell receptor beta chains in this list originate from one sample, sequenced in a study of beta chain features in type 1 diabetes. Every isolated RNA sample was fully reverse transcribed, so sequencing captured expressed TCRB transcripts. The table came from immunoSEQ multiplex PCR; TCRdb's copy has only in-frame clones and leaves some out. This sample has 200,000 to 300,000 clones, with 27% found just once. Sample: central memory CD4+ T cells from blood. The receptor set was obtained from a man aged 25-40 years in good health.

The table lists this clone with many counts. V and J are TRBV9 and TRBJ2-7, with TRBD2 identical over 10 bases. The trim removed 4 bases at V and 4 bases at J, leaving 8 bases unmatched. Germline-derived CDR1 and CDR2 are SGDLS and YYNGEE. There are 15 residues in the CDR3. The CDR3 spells CASSLAGDILYEQYF. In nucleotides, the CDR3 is TGTGCCAGCAGCCTAGCGGGAGACATCTTGTACGAGCAGTACTTC. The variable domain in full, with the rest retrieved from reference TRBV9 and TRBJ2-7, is DSGVTQTPKHLITATGQRVTLRCSPRSGDLSVYWYQQSLDQGLQFLIQYYNGEERAKGNILERFSAQQFPDLHSELNLSSLELGDSALYFCASSLAGDILYEQYFGPGTRLTVT.

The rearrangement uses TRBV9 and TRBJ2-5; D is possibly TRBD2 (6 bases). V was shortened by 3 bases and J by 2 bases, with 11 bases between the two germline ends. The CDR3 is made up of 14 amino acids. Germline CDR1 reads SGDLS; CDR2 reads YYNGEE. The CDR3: CASSGGAGQETQYF. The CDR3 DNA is TGTGCCAGCAGCGGAGGGGCGGGACAAGAGACCCAGTACTTC.

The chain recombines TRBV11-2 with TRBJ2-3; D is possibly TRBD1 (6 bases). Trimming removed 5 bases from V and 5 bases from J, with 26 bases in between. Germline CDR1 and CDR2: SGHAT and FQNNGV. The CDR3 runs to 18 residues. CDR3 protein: CASSLWTVFSSLRDTQYF. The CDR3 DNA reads TGTGCCAGCAGCCTTTGGACAGTCTTCTCCTCTTTGAGAGATACGCAGTATTTT.

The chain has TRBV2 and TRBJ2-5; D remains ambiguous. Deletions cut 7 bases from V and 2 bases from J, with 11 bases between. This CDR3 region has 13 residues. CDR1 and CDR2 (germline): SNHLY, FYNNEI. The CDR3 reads CASTRTEQETQYF. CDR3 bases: TGTGCCAGCACTCGGACGGAACAAGAGACCCAGTACTTC.

In DNA, the CDR3 is TGTGCCAGCAGCCGACTAGCGGCTCTCTCCTACGAGCAGTACTTC. Amino acids: CASSRLAALSYEQYF. The chain combines TRBV7-9 with TRBJ2-7; the match to TRBD2 covers 9 bases. The CDR3 loop spans 15 amino acids. Germline CDR1 is SEHNR and CDR2 is FQNEAQ (reference sequence). V trimming: 5 bases; J trimming: 0 bases; junction bases outside the gene matches: 5.

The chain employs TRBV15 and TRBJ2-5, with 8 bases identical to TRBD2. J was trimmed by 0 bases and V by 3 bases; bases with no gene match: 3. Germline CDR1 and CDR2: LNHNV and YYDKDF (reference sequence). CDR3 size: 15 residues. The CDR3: CATSSLLADQETQYF. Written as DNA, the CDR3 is TGTGCCACCAGCAGCCTACTAGCGGACCAAGAGACCCAGTACTTC.

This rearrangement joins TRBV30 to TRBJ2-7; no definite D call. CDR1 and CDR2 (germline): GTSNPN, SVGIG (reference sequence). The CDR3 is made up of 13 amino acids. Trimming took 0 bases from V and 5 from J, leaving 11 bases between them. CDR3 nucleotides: TGTGCCTGGAGTGTAAACTATCGGGACGAGCAGTACTTC. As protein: CAWSVNYRDEQYF. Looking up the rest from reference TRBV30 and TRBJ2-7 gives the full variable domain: SQTIHQWPATLVQPVGSPLSLECTVEGTSNPNLYWYRQAAGRGLQLLFYSVGIGQISSEVPQNLSASRPQDRQFILSSKKLLLSDSGFYLCAWSVNYRDEQYFGPGTRLTVT.

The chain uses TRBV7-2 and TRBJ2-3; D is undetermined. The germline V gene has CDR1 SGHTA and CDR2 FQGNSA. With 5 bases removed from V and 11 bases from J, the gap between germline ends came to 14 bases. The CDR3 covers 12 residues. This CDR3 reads CASSPRTGKQYF. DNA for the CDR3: TGTGCCAGCAGCCCAAGGACGGGCAAGCAGTATTTT.

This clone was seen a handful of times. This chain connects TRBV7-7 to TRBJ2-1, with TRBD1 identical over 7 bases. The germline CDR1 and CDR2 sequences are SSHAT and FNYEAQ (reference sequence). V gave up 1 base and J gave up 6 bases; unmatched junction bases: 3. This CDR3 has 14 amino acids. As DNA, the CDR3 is TGTGCCAGCAGCTTAGAGAGGGACAGCAATGAGCAGTTCTTC. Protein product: CASSLERDSNEQFF.

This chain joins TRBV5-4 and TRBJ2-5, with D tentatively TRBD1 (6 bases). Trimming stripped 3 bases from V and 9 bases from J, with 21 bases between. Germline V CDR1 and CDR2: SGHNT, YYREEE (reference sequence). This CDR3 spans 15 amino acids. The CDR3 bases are TGTGCCAGCAGCTCGTACCAACAGGGTAACGTAGCCCAGTACTTC. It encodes CASSSYQQGNVAQYF. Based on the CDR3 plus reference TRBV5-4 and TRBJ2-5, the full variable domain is ETGVTQSPTHLIKTRGQQVTLRCSSQSGHNTVSWYQQALGQGPQFIFQYYREEENGRGNFPPRFSGLQFPNYSSELNVNALELDDSALYLCASSSYQQGNVAQYFGPGTRLLVL.

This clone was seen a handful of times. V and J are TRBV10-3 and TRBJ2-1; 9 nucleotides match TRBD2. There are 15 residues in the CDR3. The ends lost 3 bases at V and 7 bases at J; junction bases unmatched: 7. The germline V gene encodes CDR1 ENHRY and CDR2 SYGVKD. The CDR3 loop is CAISDLAGGPNEQFF. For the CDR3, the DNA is TGTGCCATCAGTGATCTGGCGGGGGGGCCAAATGAGCAGTTCTTC.

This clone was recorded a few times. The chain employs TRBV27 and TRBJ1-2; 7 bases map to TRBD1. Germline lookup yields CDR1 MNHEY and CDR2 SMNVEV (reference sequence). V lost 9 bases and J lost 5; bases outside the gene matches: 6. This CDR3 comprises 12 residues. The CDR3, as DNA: TGTGCCAGTGGGAGACAGGGATATGGCTACACCTTC. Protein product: CASGRQGYGYTF.

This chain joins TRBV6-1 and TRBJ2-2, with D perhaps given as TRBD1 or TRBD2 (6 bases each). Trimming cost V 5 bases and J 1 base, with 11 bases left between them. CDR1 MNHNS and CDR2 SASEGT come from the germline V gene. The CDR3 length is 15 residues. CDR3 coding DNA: TGTGCCAGCAGTTCCAGGGGAGGGAACACCGGGGAGCTGTTTTTT. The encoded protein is CASSSRGGNTGELFF.

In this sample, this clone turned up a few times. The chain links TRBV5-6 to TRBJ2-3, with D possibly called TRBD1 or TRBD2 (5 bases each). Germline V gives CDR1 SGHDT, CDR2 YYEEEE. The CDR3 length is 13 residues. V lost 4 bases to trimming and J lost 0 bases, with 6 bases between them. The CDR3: CASSRDSTDTQYF. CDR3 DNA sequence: TGTGCCAGCAGCCGGGACAGCACAGATACGCAGTATTTT.

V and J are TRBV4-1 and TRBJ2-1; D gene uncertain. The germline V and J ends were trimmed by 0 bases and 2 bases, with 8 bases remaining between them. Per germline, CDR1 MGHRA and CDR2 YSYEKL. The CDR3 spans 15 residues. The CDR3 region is CASSQERGPYNEQFF. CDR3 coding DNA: TGCGCCAGCAGCCAAGAACGCGGACCCTACAATGAGCAGTTCTTC.

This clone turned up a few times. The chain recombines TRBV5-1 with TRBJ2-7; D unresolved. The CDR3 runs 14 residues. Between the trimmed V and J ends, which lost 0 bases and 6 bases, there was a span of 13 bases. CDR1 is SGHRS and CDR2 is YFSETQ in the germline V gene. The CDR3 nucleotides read TGCGCCAGCAGCTTGGATGGAATATCCCTCGAGCAGTACTTC. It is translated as CASSLDGISLEQYF.